These 5 T cell receptor beta chains were all obtained from the same sample, sequenced in a study of cytomegalovirus exposure and HLA in healthy donors. Generated by immunoSEQ multiplex PCR, the TCRdb table keeps only in-frame clones and is missing some. This sample carries about 140,000 clones, 84% of them seen once, and the ten largest clones take more than 1.4%. The sample taken for sequencing was PBMCs. These receptors were taken from a woman under 40 in good health and CMV-seronegative.

The chain uses TRBV11-2 and TRBJ1-1; TRBD1 agrees at 8 bases. Germline lookup yields CDR1 SGHAT and CDR2 FQNNGV. V gave up 2 bases and J gave up 4 bases; unmatched junction bases: 0. The CDR3 extends over 13 amino acids. The CDR3 bases are TGTGCCAGCAGCTTAACAGGGGGCACTGAAGCTTTCTTT. Translation gives CASSLTGGTEAFF. Full variable domain (rest looked up from reference TRBV11-2 and TRBJ1-1): EAGVAQSPRYKIIEKRQSVAFWCNPISGHATLYWYQQILGQGPKLLIQFQNNGVVDDSQLPKDRFSAERLKGVDSTLKIQPAKLEDSAVYLCASSLTGGTEAFFGQGTRLTVV.

This clone was observed a handful of times. The CDR3 DNA sequence: TGTGCCAGCTCTAGCGGGGCCGGCACCGGGGAGCTGTTTTTT. Protein sequence: CASSSGAGTGELFF. The chain links TRBV5-5 to TRBJ2-2, with TRBD2 matching 9 bases. In germline, CDR1 is SGHKS, CDR2 YYEKEE (reference sequence). V shed 7 bases and J 4 bases; nucleotides not matched to a gene: 5. This CDR3 is 14 amino acids long.

The chain uses TRBV7-3 and TRBJ2-7; a weak D match, TRBD1 (6 bases). Deletions cut 5 bases from V and 2 bases from J, with 10 bases between. The length of the CDR3 is 13 residues. Germline V gene sequence: CDR1 SGHTA, CDR2 FQGTGA. The CDR3 spells CASSVRDTYEQYF. Written as DNA, the CDR3 is TGTGCCAGCAGCGTCCGGGACACCTACGAGCAGTACTTC.

The chain has TRBV28 and TRBJ2-5, with a weak D call TRBD1 (6 bases). Trimming cost V 0 bases and J 2 bases, with 10 bases left between them. CDR1 MDHEN and CDR2 SYDVKM come from the germline V gene. This CDR3 spans 15 amino acids. The CDR3 here is CASSLWGRGQETQYF. In DNA form, the CDR3 reads TGTGCCAGCAGTTTATGGGGCAGGGGTCAAGAGACCCAGTACTTC.

This chain links TRBV10-1 with TRBJ1-2; 8 positions match TRBD1. The germline CDR1 and CDR2 sequences are WNHNN and SYGVQD (reference sequence). V shed 5 bases, J shed 6 bases, and the junction held 5 bases outside the gene matches. The CDR3 is made up of 13 amino acids. The CDR3 loop reads CASSRDRGDGYTF. The CDR3 DNA follows: TGCGCCAGCAGTAGAGACAGGGGAGATGGCTACACCTTC.